These 10 T cell receptor beta chains share one sample of origin, sequenced in a study of blood T cells in healthy people across ages. Then a second PCR, running roughly 7 to 11 cycles, was carried out with a sample-barcoded 5' primer and a J-beta primer mix. Using its own MiXCR run on the 5' RACE reads, TCRdb lists one record per CDR3 protein. The sample contains about 290,000 distinct CDR3 sequences, roughly 26% of which appear only once. The sequencing sample was made of blood. Receptor source: a woman in her seventies in good health.

This clonotype came up many times. The CDR3 DNA reads TGCGCCAGCAGCTCTCGGACAGGGTCCTACGAGCAGTACTTC. This gives the protein CASSSRTGSYEQYF. The chain carries TRBV5-1 and TRBJ2-7; 8 nucleotides agree with TRBD1. The CDR3 spans 14 residues. The V gene end was trimmed by 3 bases and the J gene end by 1 base; junction bases not matched to a gene: 3. CDR1 is SGHRS and CDR2 is YFSETQ in the germline V gene.

CDR3 sequence: CASSLGIAYEQYF. In DNA, the CDR3 is TGCGCCAGCAGCTTGGGAATTGCCTACGAGCAGTACTTC. The gene calls are TRBV5-1 and TRBJ2-7, with no clear D. The CDR3 sequence is 13 residues long. V lost 0 bases and J 2 bases, leaving 6 bases between the germline ends. Germline V lookup: CDR1 SGHRS, CDR2 YFSETQ.

This clonotype occurred a few times. This rearrangement joins TRBV12-3 or TRBV12-4 to TRBJ2-5; 9 bases match TRBD1. The J call may be incorrect, as the DNA end agrees better with TRBJ2-7. There are 14 residues in the CDR3. The CDR3 DNA reads TGTGCCAGCAGTCGGACAGGGGCCTCCTACGAGCAGTACTTC. Translation gives CASSRTGASYEQYF.

This clonotype was picked up a small number of times. The gene calls are TRBV6-6 and TRBJ2-3, with TRBD2 as a possible D gene (6 bases). Germline V gives CDR1 MNHNY, CDR2 SVGAGI (reference sequence). The V and J ends lost 10 bases and 0 bases respectively, with 14 bases between them. The CDR3 covers 14 residues. The CDR3 protein is CANSKGRSTDTQYF. CDR3 in DNA: TGTGCCAACTCTAAAGGGAGGAGCACAGATACGCAGTATTTT.

This clonotype was recorded a few times. V gene TRBV2 combines with J gene TRBJ2-5; D unclear. V lost 7 bases and J lost 0, with 9 bases in between. Per the germline V gene, CDR1 is SNHLY and CDR2 is FYNNEI. CDR3 length equals 13 residues. CDR3 amino acids: CASMRQYQETQYF. In nucleotides, the CDR3 is TGTGCCAGCATGCGCCAGTACCAAGAGACCCAGTACTTC.

The V and J genes are TRBV3-1 and TRBJ2-3; a weak D match, TRBD2 (6 bases). Germline V CDR1 and CDR2: LGHDT, YNNKEL (reference sequence). This CDR3 is built from 16 residues. V gave up 1 base and J gave up 6 bases, with 17 bases separating them. The CDR3 region has the DNA TGTGCCAGCAGCCAAGGAGACGGGAGAGTCTCTGATACGCAGTATTTT. This translates into CASSQGDGRVSDTQYF.

This clonotype came up a few times. V usage is TRBV29-1 and J usage is TRBJ2-6; D gene ambiguous. Trimming took 5 bases from V and 2 from J, leaving 13 bases between them. This CDR3 comprises 15 residues. The germline CDR1 and CDR2 sequences are SQVTM and ANQGSEA. DNA for the CDR3: TGCAGCGTTCTCCGGGTCAGCCCTGGGGCCAACGTCCTGACTTTC. This gives the protein CSVLRVSPGANVLTF.

There are many counts of this clonotype. This rearrangement joins TRBV29-1 to TRBJ1-2, with D perhaps TRBD1 (5 bases). CDR1 is SQVTM and CDR2 is ANQGSEA in the germline V gene. The CDR3 contains 17 residues. The germline V and J ends were trimmed by 6 bases and 4 bases, with 27 bases remaining between them. CDR3 DNA sequence: TGCAGCGTCGAGGGGAGGGGTCCTGACAGTGATATCTATGGCTACACCTTC. It encodes CSVEGRGPDSDIYGYTF.

CDR3 residues: CATSDLGQGGDEQFF. The CDR3 bases are TGTGCCACCAGTGATTTGGGACAGGGGGGGGATGAGCAGTTCTTC. V gene TRBV24-1 combines with J gene TRBJ2-1; 10 bases match TRBD1. The ends lost 0 bases at V and 8 bases at J; junction bases unmatched: 3. Germline CDR1 is KGHDR and CDR2 is SFDVKD. The CDR3 spans 15 residues.

This rearrangement joins TRBV12-5 to TRBJ2-5, with 13 bases lining up with TRBD2. Germline V gives CDR1 LGHNT, CDR2 FRNRAP. The CDR3 contains 16 residues. V lost 5 bases to trimming and J lost 4 bases; unmatched junction nucleotides: 7. In DNA form, the CDR3 reads TGTGCTAGTGGTCCGGGACTAGCGGGAACGGGAGAGACCCAGTACTTC. Residues: CASGPGLAGTGETQYF.